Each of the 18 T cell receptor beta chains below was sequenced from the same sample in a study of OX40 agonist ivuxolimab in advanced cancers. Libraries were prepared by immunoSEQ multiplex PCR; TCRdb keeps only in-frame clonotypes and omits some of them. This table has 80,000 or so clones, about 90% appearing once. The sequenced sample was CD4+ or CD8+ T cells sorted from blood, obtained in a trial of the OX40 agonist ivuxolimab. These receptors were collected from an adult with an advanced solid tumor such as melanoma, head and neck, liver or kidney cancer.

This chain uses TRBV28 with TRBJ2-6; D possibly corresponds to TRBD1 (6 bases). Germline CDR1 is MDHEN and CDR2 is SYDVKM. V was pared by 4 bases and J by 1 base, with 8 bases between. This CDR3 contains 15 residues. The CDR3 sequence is CASSSQGSGANVLTF. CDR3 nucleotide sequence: TGTGCCAGCAGTTCACAGGGATCTGGGGCCAACGTCCTGACTTTC.

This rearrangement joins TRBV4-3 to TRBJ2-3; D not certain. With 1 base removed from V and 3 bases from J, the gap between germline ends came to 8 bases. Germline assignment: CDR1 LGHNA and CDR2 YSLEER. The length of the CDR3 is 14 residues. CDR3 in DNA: TGCGCCAGCAGCCAAGGGCCGCGTACAGATACGCAGTATTTT. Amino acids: CASSQGPRTDTQYF.

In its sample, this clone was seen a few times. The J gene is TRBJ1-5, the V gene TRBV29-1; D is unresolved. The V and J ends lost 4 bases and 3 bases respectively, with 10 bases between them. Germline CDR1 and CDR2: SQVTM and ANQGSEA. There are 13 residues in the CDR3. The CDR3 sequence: CSVGSGLNQPQHF. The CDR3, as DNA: TGCAGCGTTGGATCGGGCCTCAATCAGCCCCAGCATTTT. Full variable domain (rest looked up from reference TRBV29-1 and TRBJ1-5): SAVISQKPSRDICQRGTSLTIQCQVDSQVTMMFWYRQQPGQSLTLIATANQGSEATYESGFVIDKFPISRPNLTFSTLTVSNMSPEDSSIYLCSVGSGLNQPQHFGDGTRLSIL.

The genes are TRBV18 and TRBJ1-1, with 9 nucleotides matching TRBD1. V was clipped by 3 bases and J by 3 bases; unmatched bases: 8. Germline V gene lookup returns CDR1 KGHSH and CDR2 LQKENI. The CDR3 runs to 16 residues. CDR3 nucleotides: TGTGCCAGCTCACCGCAAACAGGGGGCGCGGACACTGAAGCTTTCTTT. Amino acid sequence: CASSPQTGGADTEAFF.

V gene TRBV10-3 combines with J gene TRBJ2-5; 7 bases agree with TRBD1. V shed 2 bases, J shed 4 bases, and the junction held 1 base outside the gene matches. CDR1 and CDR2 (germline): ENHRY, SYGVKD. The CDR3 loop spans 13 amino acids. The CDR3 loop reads CAISERDRETQYF. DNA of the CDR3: TGTGCCATCAGTGAGCGGGACAGAGAGACCCAGTACTTC.

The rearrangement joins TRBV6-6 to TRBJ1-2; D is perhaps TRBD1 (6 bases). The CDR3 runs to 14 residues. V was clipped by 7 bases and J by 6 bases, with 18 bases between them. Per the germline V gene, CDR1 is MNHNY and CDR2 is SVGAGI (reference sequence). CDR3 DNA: TGTGCCAGCAAGGTGGGGGCAGGGGCGCATGGCTACACCTTC. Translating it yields CASKVGAGAHGYTF.

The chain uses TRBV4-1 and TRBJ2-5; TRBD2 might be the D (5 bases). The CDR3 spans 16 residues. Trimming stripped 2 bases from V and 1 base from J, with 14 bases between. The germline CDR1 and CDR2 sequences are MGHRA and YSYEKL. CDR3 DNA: TGCGCCAGCAGCCAAACCGCGGGTTATTTCCAAGAGACCCAGTACTTC. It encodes CASSQTAGYFQETQYF.

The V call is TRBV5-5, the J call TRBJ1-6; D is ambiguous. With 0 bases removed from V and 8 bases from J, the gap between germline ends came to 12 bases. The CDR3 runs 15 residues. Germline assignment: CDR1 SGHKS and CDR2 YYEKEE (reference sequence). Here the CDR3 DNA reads TGTGCCAGCAGCTTGGCCGTCAGTAGCGATTCACCCCTCCACTTT. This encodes CASSLAVSSDSPLHF.

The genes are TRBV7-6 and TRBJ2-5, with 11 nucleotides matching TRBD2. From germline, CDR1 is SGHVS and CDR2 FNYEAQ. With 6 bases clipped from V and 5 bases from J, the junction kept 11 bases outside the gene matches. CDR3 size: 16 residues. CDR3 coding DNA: TGTGCCAGCAGGGAAGTAGCGGGGGGGTTACGGGAGACCCAGTACTTC. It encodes CASREVAGGLRETQYF.

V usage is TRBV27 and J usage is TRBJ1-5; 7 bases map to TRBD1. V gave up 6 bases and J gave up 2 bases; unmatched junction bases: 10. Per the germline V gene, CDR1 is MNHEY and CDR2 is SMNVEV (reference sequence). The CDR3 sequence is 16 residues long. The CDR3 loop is CASSPQGGIGNQPQHF. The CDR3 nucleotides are TGTGCCAGCAGCCCTCAGGGGGGGATAGGCAATCAGCCCCAGCATTTT.

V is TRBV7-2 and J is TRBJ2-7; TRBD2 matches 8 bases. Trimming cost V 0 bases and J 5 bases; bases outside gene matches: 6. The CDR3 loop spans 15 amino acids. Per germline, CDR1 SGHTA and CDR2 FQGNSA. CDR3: CASSLARAGAHEQYF. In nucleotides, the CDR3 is TGTGCCAGCAGCTTAGCACGAGCGGGAGCGCACGAGCAGTACTTC.

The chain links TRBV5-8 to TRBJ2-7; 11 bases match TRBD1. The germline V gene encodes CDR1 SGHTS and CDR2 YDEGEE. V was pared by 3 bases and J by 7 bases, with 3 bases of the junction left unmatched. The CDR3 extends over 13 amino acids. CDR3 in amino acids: CASSWTGGREQYF. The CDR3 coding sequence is TGTGCCAGCAGCTGGACAGGGGGCAGGGAGCAGTACTTC.

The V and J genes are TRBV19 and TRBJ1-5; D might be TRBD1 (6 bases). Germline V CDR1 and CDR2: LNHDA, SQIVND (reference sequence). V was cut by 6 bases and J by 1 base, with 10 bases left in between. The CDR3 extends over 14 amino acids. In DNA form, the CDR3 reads TGTGCCAGTAGCAACACAGGGAGCAATCAGCCCCAGCATTTT. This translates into CASSNTGSNQPQHF.

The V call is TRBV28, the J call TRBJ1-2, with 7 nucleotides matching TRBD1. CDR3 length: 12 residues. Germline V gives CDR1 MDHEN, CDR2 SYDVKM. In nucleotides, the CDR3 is TGTGGTCAGGGACAGCTGAACTATGGCTACACCTTC. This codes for CGQGQLNYGYTF.

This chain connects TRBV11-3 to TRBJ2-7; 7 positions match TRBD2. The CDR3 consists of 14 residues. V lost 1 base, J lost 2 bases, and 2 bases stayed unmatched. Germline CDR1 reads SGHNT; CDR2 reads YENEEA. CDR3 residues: CASSLVGLAYEQYF. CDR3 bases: TGTGCCAGCAGCTTAGTAGGACTAGCCTACGAGCAGTACTTC.

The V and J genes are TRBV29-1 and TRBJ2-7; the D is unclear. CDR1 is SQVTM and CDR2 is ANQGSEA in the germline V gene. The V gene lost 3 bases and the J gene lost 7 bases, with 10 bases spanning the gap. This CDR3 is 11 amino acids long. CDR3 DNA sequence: TGCAGCGTTGAGGGTTACGGGGAGCAGTACTTC. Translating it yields CSVEGYGEQYF.

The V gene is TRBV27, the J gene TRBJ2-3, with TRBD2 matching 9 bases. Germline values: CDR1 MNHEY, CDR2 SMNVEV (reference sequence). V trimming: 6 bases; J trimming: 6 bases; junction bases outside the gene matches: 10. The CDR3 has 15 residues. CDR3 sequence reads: CASRLKASGRDTQYF. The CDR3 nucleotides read TGTGCCAGCAGGCTCAAAGCCAGCGGGAGGGATACGCAGTATTTT.

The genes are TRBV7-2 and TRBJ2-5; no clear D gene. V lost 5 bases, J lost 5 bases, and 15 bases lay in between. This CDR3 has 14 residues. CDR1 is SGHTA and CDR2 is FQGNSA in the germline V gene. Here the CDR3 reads CASSLGPMRETQYF. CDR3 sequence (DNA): TGTGCCAGCAGCCTTGGGCCGATGCGGGAGACCCAGTACTTC.